Listed below are T cell receptor beta chains from one sample, sequenced in a study of blood T cells in healthy people across ages. Using its own MiXCR run on the 5' RACE reads, TCRdb lists one record per CDR3 protein. The sample includes 750,000 to 850,000 distinct CDR3 sequences, approximately 25% of them seen just once. Separately, the same data were catalogued under a study of T cells of mothers and their children.

The sequencing input was blood. The source is a boy younger than 18 in good health. Each CDR3 is given without its conserved first and last residue. Each record gives: CDR3 length, V gene, J gene, CDR3 protein.

>12|TRBV7-9|TRBJ1-1
ASLPGGVNTEAF
>16|TRBV15|TRBJ2-2
ATSRDSQGQAYTGELF
>14|TRBV9|TRBJ2-2
ASSVFGGLNTGELF
>13|TRBV7-9|TRBJ2-7
ASSLGRGVREEQY
>11|TRBV10-3|TRBJ1-4
AISDGANEKLF
>14|TRBV4-3|NA
ASSQESGAISHEQY
>10|TRBV5-1|NA
ASSWTNDEQF
>13|TRBV7-2|TRBJ2-5
ASSLMPGGQETQY
>13|TRBV30|TRBJ2-5
AWSWGAGTQETQY
>13|TRBV4-3|TRBJ1-2
ASSQGTDLGDGYT
>12|TRBV7-9|TRBJ2-7
ASRSGTGVDEQY
>13|TRBV6-2/TRBV6-3|TRBJ2-5
ASSYGNRVEETQY
>16|TRBV6-2/TRBV6-3|NA
ASREDKWDSFNPYEQY
>14|TRBV5-5|TRBJ1-2
ASSLGGTVEGYGYT
>10|TRBV27|TRBJ1-1
ASSSRLTRAF
>15|TRBV7-9|TRBJ2-1
ASSAPWVVGESNEQF
>13|TRBV7-2|TRBJ1-1
ASSLQGEVNTEAF
>10|TRBV4-1|TRBJ2-7
ASSQVTGGQY
>13|TRBV5-1|NA
ASSLGSGEGNEQF
>11|TRBV6-2/TRBV6-3|TRBJ2-1
ASSLQGGIKQF
>14|TRBV5-4|TRBJ2-1
ASSPKTSGLGNEQF
>12|TRBV29-1|NA
SVSGGQGLWEQY
>10|TRBV6-2/TRBV6-3|NA
ASGPPGNEQF
>11|TRBV20-1|TRBJ1-2
SASQGGVYGYT
>13|TRBV27|TRBJ1-1
ASSPAPGGLTEAF
>13|TRBV12-3/TRBV12-4|TRBJ1-2
ASSLRTGGYYGYT
>13|TRBV7-9|TRBJ2-1
ASSLVTTMGNEQF
>13|TRBV7-2|TRBJ2-3
ASSGLAGGPHTQY
>11|TRBV12-3/TRBV12-4|TRBJ1-2
ASKLGQYYGYT
>12|TRBV20-1|TRBJ2-7
SGNPGTSGYEQY
>12|TRBV7-3|TRBJ2-5
ASSHHGQGETQY
>10|TRBV29-1|TRBJ1-2
SHQTSNYGYT
>12|TRBV20-1|TRBJ1-5
SAIYRGLNQPQH
>12|TRBV7-2|TRBJ2-5
ASTLAGIQETQY
>13|TRBV12-3/TRBV12-4|TRBJ2-5
ASSSRTGGWETQY
>12|TRBV3-1|TRBJ2-5
ASSQPGLGETQY
>13|TRBV6-5|NA
ASSYSGQGRHEQF
>12|TRBV7-2|TRBJ1-2
ASSLEGPAYGYT
>13|TRBV15|TRBJ2-1
ATSNRTSGDNEQF
>11|TRBV29-1|TRBJ2-7
SVRCRDSYEQY
>15|TRBV5-1|TRBJ2-3
ASSSGTSGIGTDTQY
>14|TRBV18|TRBJ1-6
ASSPASGGIYSPLH
>12|TRBV29-1|TRBJ2-7
SVEGGGGSYEQY
>12|TRBV7-2|TRBJ2-3
ASSFGQRSDTQY
>14|TRBV20-1|TRBJ2-1
SAQGPDRLSYNEQF
>13|TRBV7-3|TRBJ2-7
ASSQAPGGPYEQY
>13|TRBV7-3|TRBJ2-3
ASRPSGVGGDTQY
>12|TRBV5-1|TRBJ2-7
ASSSTHGSYEQY
>13|TRBV4-3|TRBJ2-1
ASSQGQVQGNEQF
>15|TRBV19|TRBJ2-6
ASSRQGASSGANVLT
>15|TRBV11-2|TRBJ2-7
ASSLSSVADGVYEQY
>17|TRBV12-3/TRBV12-4|TRBJ2-6
ASSLFRGQIVSGANVLT
>16|TRBV19|TRBJ2-5
ASSIIGSGTFPEETQY
>14|TRBV3-1|TRBJ2-3
ASGQARQGRTDTQY
>14|TRBV7-8|NA
ASSLGLSGGSYEQY
>14|TRBV7-6|TRBJ2-1
ASSTPRGASYNEQF
>12|TRBV13|NA
ASSSETGKYEQY
>11|TRBV20-1|TRBJ2-7
SADRVGTYEQY
>14|TRBV7-2|TRBJ2-6
ASSLYRPSGANVLT